These 19 T cell receptor beta chains were all obtained from the same sample, sequenced in a study of cytomegalovirus exposure and HLA in healthy donors. Both 60 Vbeta primers and 13 Jbeta primers went into the PCR. The repertoire was sequenced with immunoSEQ multiplex PCR; TCRdb's copy has only in-frame clones and lacks some. The data hold 95,000 to 150,000 clones, with approximately 15% observed a single time. Sequencing input: PBMCs. These receptors were collected from a young woman in good health and CMV-seronegative.

The rearrangement links TRBV6-1 to TRBJ2-6, with D unresolved. CDR1 and CDR2 from the germline V gene are MNHNS and SASEGT. V lost 2 bases, J lost 0 bases, and 5 bases lay in between. The length of the CDR3 is 15 residues. The CDR3 loop is CASSENISGANVLTF. CDR3 bases: TGTGCCAGCAGTGAAAACATCTCTGGGGCCAACGTCCTGACTTTC.

This chain uses TRBV6-7 with TRBJ2-2; a weak D match, TRBD1 (5 bases). TRBV6-7 is given ORF status, its function remaining uncertain. CDR3 length equals 15 residues. Trimming pared 7 bases from V and 1 base from J, leaving 13 bases between. The DNA for the CDR3 is TGTGCCAGCACCCACGGCCAGGGGAACACCGGGGAGCTGTTTTTT. The encoded protein is CASTHGQGNTGELFF.

A few counts support this clone. The chain is built from TRBV9 and TRBJ2-1; D unclear. This CDR3 comprises 15 residues. The germline V and J ends were trimmed by 0 bases and 4 bases, with 11 bases remaining between them. Germline V gene sequence: CDR1 SGDLS, CDR2 YYNGEE. CDR3 residues: CASSVEPQIYNEQFF. The CDR3 DNA follows: TGTGCCAGCAGCGTAGAGCCCCAAATTTACAATGAGCAGTTCTTC.

V gene TRBV7-9 combines with J gene TRBJ2-7, with 9 positions matching TRBD1. The CDR3 contains 14 residues. The germline V gene encodes CDR1 SEHNR and CDR2 FQNEAQ (reference sequence). Trimming at V came to 2 bases and at J to 4 bases, leaving 3 bases not matched to a gene. CDR3 loop: CASSLTGGAYEQYF. DNA of the CDR3: TGTGCCAGCAGCTTAACAGGGGGCGCGTACGAGCAGTACTTC.

This clone has only a few counts. The V gene is TRBV5-6, the J gene TRBJ2-7; 7 bases map to TRBD1. Looked up from germline, CDR1 is SGHDT and CDR2 is YYEEEE. There are 14 residues in the CDR3. With V trimmed by 5 bases and J by 5 bases, 10 bases remained unmatched. CDR3 sequence reads: CASRPGTAAHEQYF. The DNA for the CDR3 is TGTGCCAGCAGACCCGGGACAGCCGCCCACGAGCAGTACTTC.

This chain joins TRBV5-1 and TRBJ1-4, with D perhaps matching TRBD1 (5 bases). The CDR3 is 16 residues long. The germline V gene has CDR1 SGHRS and CDR2 YFSETQ. V lost 4 bases, J lost 4 bases, and 17 bases lay in between. The CDR3 protein is CASSGGAGRNNEKLFF. CDR3 bases: TGCGCCAGCAGCGGGGGTGCAGGGAGGAATAATGAAAAACTGTTTTTT.

V and J are TRBV4-1 and TRBJ1-5, with D maybe TRBD1 (5 bases). This CDR3 contains 13 residues. Trimming took off 3 bases at V and 6 bases at J, with 9 bases between the two ends. Germline CDR1 is MGHRA and CDR2 is YSYEKL. CDR3 amino acids: CASSQSGFQPQHF. CDR3 DNA: TGCGCCAGCAGCCAGTCAGGGTTTCAGCCCCAGCATTTT.

CDR3 DNA: TGTGCCAGCAGTGACTTCACAGGGAAGAACACTGAAGCTTTCTTT. Amino acid sequence: CASSDFTGKNTEAFF. This sequence joins TRBV25-1 and TRBJ1-1, with D tentatively TRBD1 (6 bases). CDR3 length: 15 amino acids. Germline CDR1 MGHDK, CDR2 SYGVNS. Trimming removed 3 bases from V and 1 base from J, with 12 bases in between.

This clone was detected only a few times. This chain uses TRBV29-1 with TRBJ1-2, with D unresolved. Trimming removed 2 bases at V and 4 bases at J, with 14 bases between. There are 14 residues in the CDR3. Germline V lookup: CDR1 SQVTM, CDR2 ANQGSEA. The CDR3 coding sequence is TGCAGCGTTGAACACGGGGTCGGCCCCTATGGCTACACCTTC. As protein: CSVEHGVGPYGYTF.

This sequence joins TRBV25-1 and TRBJ1-2; TRBD1 is a possible D gene (5 bases). The CDR3 contains 13 residues. CDR1 and CDR2 (germline): MGHDK, SYGVNS. Trimming pared 5 bases from V and 4 bases from J, leaving 11 bases between. The CDR3 reads CASSLDRPYGYTF. The CDR3 nucleotides read TGTGCCAGCAGTCTTGACAGACCCTATGGCTACACCTTC.

The J gene is TRBJ1-5, the V gene TRBV19; 11 nucleotides agree with TRBD1. The ends lost 6 bases at V and 6 bases at J; junction bases unmatched: 10. Germline V CDR1 and CDR2: LNHDA, SQIVND (reference sequence). This CDR3 is built from 16 residues. As DNA, the CDR3 is TGTGCCAGTAGGACTTCCGGGACAGGGGGGACTCAGCCCCAGCATTTT. Protein: CASRTSGTGGTQPQHF. The full variable domain, with the rest looked up from reference TRBV19 and TRBJ1-5, is DGGITQSPKYLFRKEGQNVTLSCEQNLNHDAMYWYRQDPGQGLRLIYYSQIVNDFQKGDIAEGYSVSREKKESFPLTVTSAQKNPTAFYLCASRTSGTGGTQPQHFGDGTRLSIL.

This chain connects TRBV7-9 to TRBJ1-3; D gene ambiguous. Trimming took off 2 bases at V and 0 bases at J, with 8 bases between the two ends. CDR1 SEHNR and CDR2 FQNEAQ come from the germline V gene (reference sequence). This CDR3 contains 15 residues. As DNA, the CDR3 is TGTGCCAGCAGCTTACCAGCGAGCTCTGGAAACACCATATATTTT. Its protein product is CASSLPASSGNTIYF.

This clone was recorded a few times. V and J are TRBV5-6 and TRBJ1-1; 9 nucleotides line up with TRBD1. Germline V gives CDR1 SGHDT, CDR2 YYEEEE. This CDR3 is 16 amino acids long. The V gene end was trimmed by 4 bases and the J gene end by 2 bases; junction bases not matched to a gene: 9. DNA for the CDR3: TGTGCCAGCAGCCCTGGGACAGGGAGAGGAAACACTGAAGCTTTCTTT. It translates to CASSPGTGRGNTEAFF.

The CDR3 region has the DNA TGTGCCAGTAGTGACAGACAGGGTCCGAATCAGCCCCAGCATTTT. It specifies CASSDRQGPNQPQHF. The J gene is TRBJ1-5, the V gene TRBV19; TRBD1 matches at 7 bases. CDR3 size: 15 residues. CDR1 is LNHDA, CDR2 SQIVND, per germline (reference sequence). The V segment lost 5 bases and the J segment 4 bases; nucleotides outside the gene matches: 8.

The rearrangement uses TRBV2 and TRBJ2-5, with a possible D match to TRBD2 (6 bases). CDR3 length: 14 residues. Per germline, CDR1 SNHLY and CDR2 FYNNEI. V lost 5 bases and J 5 bases, leaving 15 bases between the germline ends. CDR3: CASSPTAGMETQYF. The CDR3 nucleotides read TGTGCCAGCAGTCCAACCGCGGGGATGGAGACCCAGTACTTC.

The chain combines TRBV19 with TRBJ1-5; the D is unclear. V shed 5 bases and J shed 7 bases, with 12 bases lying between them. The CDR3 length is 13 residues. CDR1 and CDR2 from the germline V gene are LNHDA and SQIVND (reference sequence). CDR3 coding DNA: TGTGCCAGTAGTTCTGGAGGGAGGCAGCCCCAGCATTTT. Translating gives CASSSGGRQPQHF.

The chain employs TRBV25-1 and TRBJ1-3, with 7 bases aligning to TRBD1. The CDR3 runs to 15 residues. Germline CDR1 MGHDK, CDR2 SYGVNS. V lost 3 bases and J lost 11; bases outside the gene matches: 13. CDR3 residues: CASSDLDRERDAIYF. As DNA, the CDR3 is TGTGCCAGCAGTGACTTAGACAGGGAGAGAGACGCCATATATTTT.

The chain carries TRBV7-2 and TRBJ2-2; a weak D match, TRBD2 (6 bases). The V end lost 1 base, the J end lost 7 bases, and 16 bases lay between the germline ends. This CDR3 is 16 amino acids long. Per the germline V gene, CDR1 is SGHTA and CDR2 is FQGNSA. The CDR3 DNA is TGTGCCAGCAGCTTAGAACCCGGAGGGTTTTACGGGGAGCTGTTTTTT. Protein sequence: CASSLEPGGFYGELFF.

Only a few counts were recorded for this clone. The gene calls are TRBV7-3 and TRBJ2-7; TRBD2 matches at 7 bases. This CDR3 contains 15 residues. CDR1 is SGHTA and CDR2 is FQGTGA in the germline V gene. With 1 base clipped from V and 0 bases from J, the junction kept 3 bases outside the gene matches. This CDR3 is CASSLRGGTSYEQYF. CDR3 sequence (DNA): TGTGCCAGCAGCTTAAGGGGAGGGACCTCCTACGAGCAGTACTTC.